This TCR beta chain comes out of a study of OX40 agonist ivuxolimab in advanced cancers. Study results and limitations: Antigen specificity of clonally expanded peripheral T cells was not established.

The table came from immunoSEQ multiplex PCR; TCRdb's copy has only in-frame clones and leaves some out. The data contain about 80,000 clones, 90% to 95% of them seen just once; the ten biggest clones take up about 0.7%. This clone was recorded only once. Its antigen is unidentified. Germline CDR1 is MDHEN and CDR2 is SYDVKM. The CDR3 runs 14 residues. With 5 bases removed from V and 7 bases from J, the gap between germline ends came to 17 bases. This clonotype originated in an adult with an advanced solid tumor such as melanoma, head and neck, liver or kidney cancer. The material sequenced was CD4+ or CD8+ T cells sorted from blood, taken in a trial of the OX40 agonist ivuxolimab. The chain has TRBV28 and TRBJ1-1; weak D call: TRBD1 (6 bases). The DNA of the CDR3 is TGTGCCAGCAGTCCCCGGGGGCTTCGGATTGAAGCTTTCTTT. It yields the protein CASSPRGLRIEAFF.